The rows below give T cell receptor beta chains drawn from one sample of a study of cytomegalovirus exposure and HLA in healthy donors. The data were produced by immunoSEQ multiplex PCR, yet TCRdb's version contains in-frame clones alone and is incomplete. This table holds 150,000 to 200,000 clones, approximately 81% found once. Sequencing was carried out using PBMCs. These receptors all come from a woman aged 18 to 35 in good health and CMV-seropositive. Each CDR3 is given with its conserved first and last residue. The D gene is left open where the match is weak. For some rows the clone size is stated as once, few or many, or as a class when expanded; others skip it.

TRBV30	.	TRBJ2-1	TRBD1	TGTGCCTGGGTCCGGGACAGGGACATCAATGAGCAGTTCTTC	CAWVRDRDINEQFF
TRBV30	.	TRBJ1-1	.	TGTGCCTGGAGCGACAGGTTGGGCACTGAAGCTTTCTTT	CAWSDRLGTEAFF
TRBV6-5	few	TRBJ1-5	.	TGTGCCAGCAGTTACATGGATTCTGGGACTATGCATTTT	CASSYMDSGTMHF
TRBV27	.	TRBJ1-1	.	TGTGCCAGCAAGGGCTGGGCGGGGAACACTGAAGCTTTCTTT	CASKGWAGNTEAFF
TRBV5-1	.	TRBJ2-3	.	TGCGCCAGCAGCCCCCGTTCTGCAGATACGCAGTATTTT	CASSPRSADTQYF
TRBV28	.	TRBJ1-6	.	TGTGCCAGCAGTTATCCGCGTTCACCCCTCCACTTT	CASSYPRSPLHF
TRBV7-2	.	TRBJ2-3	.	TGTGCCAGCAGCTTAGTGGACTCCCACCTCACAGATACGCAGTATTTT	CASSLVDSHLTDTQYF
TRBV11-3	few	TRBJ2-2	TRBD2	TGTGCCAGCAGCTTAAGGGGCGGGGGGGCGAACACCGGGGAGCTGTTTTTT	CASSLRGGGANTGELFF
TRBV5-3	.	TRBJ2-6	TRBD1	TGTGCCAGAAGCCCGGGACAGGGTCTATTCTCTGGGGCCAACGTCCTGACTTTC	CARSPGQGLFSGANVLTF
TRBV9	.	TRBJ2-5	.	TGTGCCAGCAGCGTACAAGCGTTCGAGACCCAGTACTTC	CASSVQAFETQYF
TRBV6-5	.	TRBJ1-2	.	TGTGCCAGCAGTTACTCAAGGGGCCTCTATGGCTACACCTTC	CASSYSRGLYGYTF
TRBV6-5	few	TRBJ2-5	TRBD2	TGTGCCAGCAGCCGTGTAGCTAGCGGGGGCCCGGCCCAGTACTTC	CASSRVASGGPAQYF
TRBV9	.	TRBJ1-2	.	TGTGCCAGCAGCGCGGACGGGGTTTATGGCTACACCTTC	CASSADGVYGYTF
TRBV18	.	TRBJ2-5	.	TGTGCCAGCTCACCAGGGTTAGCGAAAACCCAAGAGACCCAGTACTTC	CASSPGLAKTQETQYF
TRBV28	.	TRBJ1-1	.	TGTGCCAGCAGTTTACCCATCAGGGGGAACACTGAAGCTTTCTTT	CASSLPIRGNTEAFF
TRBV6-5	.	TRBJ1-2	.	TGTGCCAGCAGTTACTCTGGACTGACCAACTATGGCTACACCTTC	CASSYSGLTNYGYTF
TRBV7-8	.	TRBJ2-2	TRBD2	TGTGCCAGCAGCTTTAGCGGGGGGGGCACCGGGGAGCTGTTTTTT	CASSFSGGGTGELFF